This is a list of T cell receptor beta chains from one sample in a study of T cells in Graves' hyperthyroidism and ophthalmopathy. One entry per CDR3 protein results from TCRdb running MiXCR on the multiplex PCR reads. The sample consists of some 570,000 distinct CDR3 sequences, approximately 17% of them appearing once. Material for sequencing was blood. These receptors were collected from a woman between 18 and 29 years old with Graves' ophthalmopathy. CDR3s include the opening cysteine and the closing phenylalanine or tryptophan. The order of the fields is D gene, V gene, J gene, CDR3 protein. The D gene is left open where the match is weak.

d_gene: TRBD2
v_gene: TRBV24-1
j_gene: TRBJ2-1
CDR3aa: CATSDPGTSGSYEQFF

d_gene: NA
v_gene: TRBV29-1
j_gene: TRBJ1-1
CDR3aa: CSVDKGWEGTEAFF

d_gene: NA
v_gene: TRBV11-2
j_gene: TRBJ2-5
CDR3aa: CASSSIPGTEAVETQYF

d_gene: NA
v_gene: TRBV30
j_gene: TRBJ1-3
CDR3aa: CAWDTERGNTIYF

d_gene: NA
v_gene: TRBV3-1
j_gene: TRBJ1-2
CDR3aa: CASSQDLRPAYGYTF

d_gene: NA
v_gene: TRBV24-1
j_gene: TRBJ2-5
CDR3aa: CATSTPPNGTQYF

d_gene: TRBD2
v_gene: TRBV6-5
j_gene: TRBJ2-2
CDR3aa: CASSYVGLAGVTGELFF

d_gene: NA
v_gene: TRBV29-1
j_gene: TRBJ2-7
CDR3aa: CSVERGGSYEQYF

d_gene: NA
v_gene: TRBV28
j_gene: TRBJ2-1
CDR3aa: CASTLGRDNFGSYNEQFF

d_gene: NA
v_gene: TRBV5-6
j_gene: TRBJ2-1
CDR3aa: CASSFRGWNNEQFF

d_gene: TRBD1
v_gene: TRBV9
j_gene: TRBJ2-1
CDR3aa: CASSADFRGEQFF

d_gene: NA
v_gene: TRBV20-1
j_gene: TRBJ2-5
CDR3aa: CSASSFETQYF

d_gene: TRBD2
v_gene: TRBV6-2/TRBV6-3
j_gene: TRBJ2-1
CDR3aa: CASSPHTSVPNEQFF

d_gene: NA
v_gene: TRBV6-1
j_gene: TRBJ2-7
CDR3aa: CASRLDRTSSYEQYF

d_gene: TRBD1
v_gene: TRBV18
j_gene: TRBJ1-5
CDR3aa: CASSPDRAMGQPQHF

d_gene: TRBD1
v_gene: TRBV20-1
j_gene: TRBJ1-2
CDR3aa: CSARGQGADYGYTF

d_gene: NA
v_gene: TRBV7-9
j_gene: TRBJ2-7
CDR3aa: CASAGAYEQYF

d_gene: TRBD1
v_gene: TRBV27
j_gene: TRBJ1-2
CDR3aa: CASSSSGTGTYGYTF

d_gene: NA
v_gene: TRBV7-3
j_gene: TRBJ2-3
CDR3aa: CASSDGTLGTDTQYF

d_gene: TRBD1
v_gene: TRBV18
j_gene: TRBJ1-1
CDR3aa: CASSPWTGMNTEAFF

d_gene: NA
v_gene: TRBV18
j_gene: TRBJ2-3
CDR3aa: CASSPGLSGPDTQYF

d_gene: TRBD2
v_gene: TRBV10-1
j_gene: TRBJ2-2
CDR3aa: CASSPSGGNTGELFF

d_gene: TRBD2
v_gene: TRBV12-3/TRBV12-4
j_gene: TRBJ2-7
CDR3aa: CASRAGTSGVGEQYF

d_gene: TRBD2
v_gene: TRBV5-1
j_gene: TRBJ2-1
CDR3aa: CASSSGLAGGNVGEQFF

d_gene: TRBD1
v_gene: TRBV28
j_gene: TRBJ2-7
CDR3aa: CASSFNAGGGYEQYF

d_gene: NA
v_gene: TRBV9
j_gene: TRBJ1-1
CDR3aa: CASSVGAGETEAFF

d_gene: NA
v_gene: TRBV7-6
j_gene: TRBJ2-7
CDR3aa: CASSLGEEQYF

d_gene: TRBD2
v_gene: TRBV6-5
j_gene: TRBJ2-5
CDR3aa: CASSYTSGGVQETQYF

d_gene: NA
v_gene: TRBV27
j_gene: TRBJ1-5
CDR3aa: CASSSSRDRNQPQHF

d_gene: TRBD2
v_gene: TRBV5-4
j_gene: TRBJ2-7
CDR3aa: CASSRGTSGAREQYF

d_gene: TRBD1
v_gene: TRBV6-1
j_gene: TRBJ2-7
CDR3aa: CASSNSGTASYEQYF

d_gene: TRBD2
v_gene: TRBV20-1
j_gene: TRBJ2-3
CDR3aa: CSPQRGGTDTQYF

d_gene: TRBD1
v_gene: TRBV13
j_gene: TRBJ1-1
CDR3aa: CASSETGRTGIEAFF

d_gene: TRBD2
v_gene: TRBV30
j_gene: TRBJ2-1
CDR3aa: CAWSPASGGLRFYNEQFF

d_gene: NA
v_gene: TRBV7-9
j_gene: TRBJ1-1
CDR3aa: CASSLKDEYTEAFF

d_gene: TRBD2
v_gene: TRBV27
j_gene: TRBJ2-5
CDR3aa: CASRLAGTETQYF

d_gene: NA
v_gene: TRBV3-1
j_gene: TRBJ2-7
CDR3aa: CASPGRGEQYF

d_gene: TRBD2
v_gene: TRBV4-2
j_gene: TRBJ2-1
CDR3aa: CASSQELAGVYNEQFF

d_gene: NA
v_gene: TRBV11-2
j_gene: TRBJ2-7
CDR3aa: CASRPGLAGLSEQYF

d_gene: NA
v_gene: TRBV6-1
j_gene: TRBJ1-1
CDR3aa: CASSEAWGHTEAFF